The rows below give T cell receptor beta chains drawn from one sample of a study of blood T cell repertoires in COVID-19. Assay: immunoSEQ multiplex PCR; the TCRdb copy retains only in-frame clones and omits some. The sample contains approximately 230,000 clones, 80% to 90% of which appear only once. Specimen: PBMCs or T cells enriched from blood (not recorded which). The receptors originated from a young man who had recovered from COVID-19. Each CDR3 is given with its conserved first and last residue. The D gene is left open where the match is weak. Size is omitted from some rows. Given values are once, few, many or a class for expanded clones.

V gene: TRBV3-1/TRBV3-2
D gene: TRBD2
J gene: TRBJ2-7
clone size: .
CDR3 protein: CASSHGLAGGYEQYF
CDR3 DNA: TGTGCCAGCAGCCACGGTCTAGCGGGAGGCTACGAGCAGTACTTC

V gene: TRBV5-4
D gene: TRBD2
J gene: TRBJ2-3
clone size: .
CDR3 protein: CASSIAGGRTDTQYF
CDR3 DNA: TGTGCCAGCAGCATAGCGGGGGGCCGCACAGATACGCAGTATTTT

V gene: TRBV5-8
D gene: .
J gene: TRBJ2-1
clone size: once
CDR3 protein: CASSHDRYNEQFF
CDR3 DNA: TGTGCCAGCAGTCACGACAGGTACAATGAGCAGTTCTTC

V gene: TRBV6-5
D gene: .
J gene: TRBJ1-2
clone size: .
CDR3 protein: CASSYSYRTEYGYTF
CDR3 DNA: TGTGCCAGCAGTTACTCGTATCGGACAGAGTATGGCTACACCTTC

V gene: TRBV6-5
D gene: .
J gene: TRBJ2-3
clone size: once
CDR3 protein: CASRKTGLTDTQYF
CDR3 DNA: TGTGCCAGCAGGAAGACAGGCCTCACAGATACGCAGTATTTT

V gene: TRBV30
D gene: .
J gene: TRBJ1-5
clone size: .
CDR3 protein: CAWNSGFSQPQHF
CDR3 DNA: TGTGCCTGGAATTCGGGTTTTTCCCAGCCCCAGCATTTT

V gene: TRBV11-2
D gene: .
J gene: TRBJ2-3
clone size: few
CDR3 protein: CASSLTWGNSRGTDTQYF
CDR3 DNA: TGTGCCAGCAGCTTAACATGGGGTAATAGCAGGGGCACAGATACGCAGTATTTT

V gene: TRBV4-1
D gene: TRBD2
J gene: TRBJ2-1
clone size: .
CDR3 protein: CASSQDPGLAGDLDDEQFF
CDR3 DNA: TGCGCCAGCAGCCAAGACCCCGGACTAGCGGGGGACCTGGACGATGAGCAGTTCTTC

V gene: TRBV6-5
D gene: TRBD2
J gene: TRBJ2-5
clone size: .
CDR3 protein: CASRTGEGLSETQYF
CDR3 DNA: TGTGCCAGCAGGACGGGGGAGGGCCTTTCAGAGACCCAGTACTTC

V gene: TRBV19
D gene: TRBD2
J gene: TRBJ2-3
clone size: .
CDR3 protein: CASSRLAGFNTDTQYF
CDR3 DNA: TGTGCCAGTAGCAGACTAGCGGGGTTCAACACAGATACGCAGTATTTT

V gene: TRBV18
D gene: .
J gene: TRBJ1-5
clone size: .
CDR3 protein: CASAFGGGAPQPQHF
CDR3 DNA: TGTGCCAGCGCCTTTGGGGGAGGGGCCCCCCAGCCCCAGCATTTT

V gene: TRBV15
D gene: .
J gene: TRBJ1-6
clone size: .
CDR3 protein: CATSRGQLNSPLHF
CDR3 DNA: TGTGCCACCAGCAGAGGGCAGTTAAATTCACCCCTCCACTTT

V gene: TRBV6-6
D gene: TRBD1
J gene: TRBJ1-1
clone size: .
CDR3 protein: CASSYRQGSTEAFF
CDR3 DNA: TGTGCCAGCAGTTACCGACAGGGCTCCACTGAAGCTTTCTTT

V gene: TRBV20-1
D gene: TRBD2
J gene: TRBJ2-5
clone size: .
CDR3 protein: CSASPGGETQYF
CDR3 DNA: TGCAGTGCTAGTCCGGGAGGGGAGACCCAGTACTTC

V gene: TRBV2
D gene: TRBD1
J gene: TRBJ1-1
clone size: once
CDR3 protein: CASSRTGGFEAFF
CDR3 DNA: TGTGCCAGCAGCCGGACAGGGGGTTTTGAAGCTTTCTTT

V gene: TRBV5-1
D gene: .
J gene: TRBJ2-1
clone size: .
CDR3 protein: CASSLGGTGNEQFF
CDR3 DNA: TGCGCCAGCAGCTTGGGCGGGACCGGCAATGAGCAGTTCTTC

V gene: TRBV6-4
D gene: .
J gene: TRBJ1-1
clone size: .
CDR3 protein: CASRRTGNTEAFF
CDR3 DNA: TGTGCCAGCAGGAGGACGGGGAATACTGAAGCTTTCTTT

V gene: TRBV6-6
D gene: .
J gene: TRBJ2-5
clone size: few
CDR3 protein: CASSPQGSQETQYF
CDR3 DNA: TGTGCCAGCAGTCCCCAGGGGTCTCAAGAGACCCAGTACTTC